These T cell receptor beta chains were read from a single sample in a study of T cell repertoires in cytomegalovirus infection. TCRdb recomputed calls from the reads with MiXCR, one row per CDR3 protein. The sample carries around 900,000 distinct CDR3 sequences, approximately 31% recorded once. Their recognized antigens are unknown. The specimen was cultured CD8+ T cells from PBMCs, collected from culture after CMV antigen stimulation. Every receptor here comes from a human donor in good health (CMV status not recorded). Some clones in this sample may be carry-over from other donors' samples. The CDR3 runs from the conserved cysteine through the conserved F or W. Each record gives: clone size, J gene, D gene, V gene, CDR3 protein, CDR3 DNA. A D gene is named only where the DNA matches it firmly. Size values are once, few and many counts, or a class for expanded clones, and some rows have none.

.,TRBJ1-5,.,TRBV27,CASSFSRSGNQPQHF,TGTGCCAGCAGTTTCTCGAGGTCAGGCAATCAGCCCCAGCATTTT
.,TRBJ2-3,TRBD2,TRBV6-2/TRBV6-3,CASRRGLAIPQTQYF,TGTGCCAGCAGACGGGGACTAGCGATCCCACAGACGCAGTATTTT
.,TRBJ2-1,TRBD2,TRBV7-6,CASSSLAGSGSYNEQLF,TGTGCCAGCAGCTCCTTAGCGGGATCAGGTTCCTACAATGAGCAGCTCTTC
.,TRBJ2-5,TRBD1,TRBV5-4,CASSFYRGFGETQYF,TGTGCCAGCAGTTTTTACAGGGGTTTTGGGGAGACCCAGTACTTC
.,TRBJ2-2,.,TRBV7-2,CASTPSIEGTGELFF,TGTGCCAGCACCCCATCAATAGAGGGGACCGGGGAGCTGTTTTTT
.,TRBJ1-1,TRBD1,TRBV29-1,CSVAGTGDLNTEAFF,TGCAGCGTCGCCGGGACAGGGGACCTGAACACTGAAGCTTTCTTT
.,TRBJ1-2,TRBD1,TRBV5-1,CASSLTGTGDDYGYTF,TGCGCCAGCAGCTTGACGGGGACAGGGGATGACTATGGCTACACCTTC
many,TRBJ2-7,.,TRBV4-1,CASSQVPEGEQYF,TGCGCCAGCAGCCAAGTCCCGGAGGGCGAGCAGTACTTC
.,TRBJ2-1,TRBD1,TRBV2,CASIRGSNEQFF,TGTGCCAGCATCAGGGGGAGCAATGAGCAGTTCTTC
.,TRBJ1-5,.,TRBV6-5,CASSPGHRFECNQPQHF,TGTGCCAGCAGCCCAGGGCACAGGTTCGAGTGCAATCAGCCCCAGCATTTT
.,TRBJ2-2,.,TRBV27,CASSSPPGPTGELFF,TGTGCCAGCAGTTCCCCGCCGGGACCCACCGGGGAGCTGTTTTTT
.,TRBJ2-1,TRBD1,TRBV27,CASSPGQGLEQFF,TGTGCCAGCAGTCCAGGACAGGGCTTAGAGCAGTTCTTC
few,TRBJ1-5,.,TRBV27,CASSFGTASQPQHF,TGTGCCAGCAGTTTCGGAACGGCGAGTCAGCCCCAGCATTTT
many,TRBJ2-5,.,TRBV7-8,CASSSDSYQETQYF,TGTGCCAGCAGCTCCGACAGCTACCAAGAGACCCAGTACTTC
.,TRBJ2-3,.,TRBV18,CASSPPGWTDTQYF,TGTGCCAGCTCACCACCGGGGTGGACAGATACGCAGTATTTT
.,TRBJ1-6,.,TRBV4-3,CASSLSFTGTGDSPLHF,TGCGCCAGCAGCCTTTCCTTTACAGGGACGGGGGATTCACCCCTCCACTTT
few,TRBJ2-1,.,TRBV5-6,CASSLAEGVYSGEQFF,TGTGCCAGCAGCTTGGCGGAGGGTGTCTATTCGGGTGAGCAGTTCTTC
.,TRBJ2-5,.,TRBV27,CASRSGGRGETQYF,TGTGCCAGCAGATCTGGGGGGCGCGGGGAGACCCAGTACTTC
.,TRBJ1-2,.,TRBV2,CASRVRSQGYTF,TGTGCCAGCAGGGTCAGAAGCCAGGGCTACACCTTC
.,TRBJ2-5,TRBD1,TRBV28,CASSLSDRGETQYF,TGTGCCAGCAGTTTATCGGACAGGGGAGAGACCCAGTACTTC
few,TRBJ1-2,.,TRBV7-9,CASSTDHYGYTF,TGTGCCAGCAGCACGGACCACTATGGCTACACCTTC
.,TRBJ2-1,TRBD2,TRBV28,CATSRGVSYNEQFF,TGTGCCACCTCGCGGGGGGTCTCCTACAATGAGCAGTTCTTC
.,TRBJ2-1,TRBD2,TRBV4-2,CASSQEVLGGWYNEQFF,TGTGCCAGCAGCCAAGAGGTCTTGGGGGGGTGGTACAATGAGCAGTTCTTC
.,TRBJ1-2,.,TRBV7-6,CASSFGNNYGYTF,TGTGCCAGCAGCTTCGGGAATAACTATGGCTACACCTTC
.,TRBJ2-5,.,TRBV6-6,CASSYLIVQETQYF,TGTGCCAGCAGTTACTTAATCGTTCAAGAGACCCAGTACTTC
many,TRBJ2-1,TRBD2,TRBV7-2,CASSLELAGYNEQFF,TGTGCCAGCAGCTTAGAACTAGCGGGATACAATGAGCAGTTCTTC
.,TRBJ1-1,.,TRBV7-3,CASSHGGRTEAFF,TGTGCCAGCAGCCACGGGGGGCGTACTGAAGCTTTCTTT
.,TRBJ1-5,TRBD1,TRBV7-9,CASSPQGAQPQHF,TGTGCCAGCAGCCCCCAGGGGGCCCAGCCCCAGCATTTT
.,TRBJ1-1,TRBD1,TRBV12-5,CASGFVRDRGMNTEAFF,TGTGCTAGTGGTTTCGTTCGGGACAGGGGGATGAACACTGAAGCTTTCTTT
few,TRBJ1-6,TRBD1,TRBV7-6,CASSPGTAKVYYNSPLHF,TGTGCCAGCAGCCCCGGGACAGCCAAGGTTTACTATAATTCACCCCTCCACTTT
many,TRBJ1-2,TRBD1,TRBV10-3,CAISAPGTDYSNYGYTF,TGTGCCATCAGTGCCCCCGGGACAGACTACTCTAACTATGGCTACACCTTC
.,TRBJ1-2,.,TRBV7-6,CASSLTDYTF,TGTGCCAGCAGCTTAACGGACTACACCTTC
.,TRBJ2-1,TRBD2,TRBV6-6,CASSYGGVMYNEQFF,TGTGCCAGCAGTTACGGGGGGGTGATGTACAATGAGCAGTTCTTC
many,TRBJ1-2,.,TRBV7-6,CASSLDPRTYGYTF,TGTGCCAGCAGCTTAGATCCCAGGACCTATGGCTACACCTTC
many,TRBJ1-6,.,TRBV7-2,CASSLRPLIREDNSPLHF,TGTGCCAGCAGCTTACGGCCCCTAATCAGGGAGGATAATTCACCCCTCCACTTT
many,TRBJ2-1,TRBD2,TRBV27,CASSLSGGALNEQFF,TGTGCCAGCAGTTTATCCGGGGGGGCCCTCAATGAGCAGTTCTTC
.,TRBJ2-3,.,TRBV7-4,CASSPGQSYTQYF,TGTGCCAGCAGCCCCGGGCAGTCATATACGCAGTATTTT
.,TRBJ1-2,TRBD1,TRBV4-2,CASSQAGTGDCYTF,TGTGCCAGCAGCCAAGCCGGGACAGGGGATTGCTACACCTTC
.,TRBJ2-5,TRBD2,TRBV5-4,CASSTLTSGGPDLQETQYF,TGTGCCAGCAGCACCCTGACTAGCGGGGGGCCCGACCTCCAAGAGACCCAGTACTTC
many,TRBJ2-3,.,TRBV5-1,CASSLAWVGRPDTQYF,TGCGCCAGCAGCTTGGCCTGGGTGGGTAGGCCAGATACGCAGTATTTT
.,TRBJ2-1,.,TRBV6-2/TRBV6-3,CASSPGPASYNEQFF,TGTGCCAGCAGTCCGGGACCCGCGTCCTACAATGAGCAGTTCTTC
.,TRBJ2-1,.,TRBV7-5,CISVSPLEGSSDNEQFF,.
few,TRBJ1-1,.,TRBV7-8,CASSYRGYTEAFF,TGTGCCAGCAGCTACCGGGGATACACTGAAGCTTTCTTT
many,TRBJ2-3,TRBD2,TRBV7-2,CASAEGTSFSTDTQYF,TGTGCCAGCGCTGAGGGGACTAGTTTTAGCACAGATACGCAGTATTTT
.,TRBJ2-2,.,TRBV4-2,CASSLRPVGTGELFF,TGTGCCAGCAGCCTCAGGCCGGTAGGAACCGGGGAGCTGTTTTTT
many,TRBJ1-5,TRBD1,TRBV7-8,CASSPAPTGALNQPQHF,TGTGCCAGCAGCCCAGCCCCGACAGGGGCGCTCAATCAGCCCCAGCATTTT